The 30 T cell receptor beta chains given below trace back to one sample, sequenced in a study of technical replicates of blood from several donors. Some clones are missing from TCRdb's copy, which holds only in-frame ones; the method was immunoSEQ multiplex PCR. The data hold nearly 70,000 clones, with about 89% observed a single time. Sequencing used PBMCs. These receptors were taken from a human donor in good health. Some clones in this sample may be carry-over from other donors' samples.

This chain uses TRBV27 with TRBJ2-2; 9 positions agree with TRBD2. The CDR3 is 17 amino acids. V lost 3 bases and J lost 4; bases outside the gene matches: 9. Germline V gene data show CDR1 as MNHEY and CDR2 as SMNVEV (reference sequence). This CDR3 reads CASSFHGRGGITGELFF. Here the CDR3 DNA reads TGTGCCAGCAGTTTCCATGGGCGGGGGGGCATCACCGGGGAGCTGTTTTTT.

The chain uses TRBV18 and TRBJ2-1; 14 nucleotides agree with TRBD2. This CDR3 region has 16 residues. Per germline, CDR1 KGHSH and CDR2 LQKENI. V lost 3 bases, J lost 4 bases, and 2 bases stayed unmatched. This chain's CDR3 is CASSPTSGREYNEQFF. CDR3 in DNA: TGTGCCAGCTCACCGACTAGCGGGAGGGAATACAATGAGCAGTTCTTC.

This rearrangement joins TRBV10-3 to TRBJ2-3; TRBD2 aligns across 10 bases. J gave up 1 base and V 5 bases, and 9 bases lay outside the gene matches. The CDR3 spans 17 residues. In germline, CDR1 is ENHRY, CDR2 SYGVKD. In DNA, the CDR3 is TGTGCCATCAGTTCTAAAAGACTAGCGGGTCGCACAGATACGCAGTATTTT. It encodes CAISSKRLAGRTDTQYF.

The chain links TRBV7-2 to TRBJ1-6; 7 bases line up with TRBD1. The CDR3 runs 14 residues. The germline CDR1 and CDR2 sequences are SGHTA and FQGNSA. J lost 4 bases, V lost 4 bases, and 1 base had no gene match. The CDR3 DNA reads TGTGCCAGCAGCTCGGGACAGTATAATTCACCCCTCCACTTT. This encodes CASSSGQYNSPLHF.

V and J are TRBV7-9 and TRBJ2-1; TRBD2 is a possible D gene (6 bases). CDR1 is SEHNR and CDR2 is FQNEAQ in the germline V gene (reference sequence). The CDR3 covers 12 residues. V was cut by 5 bases and J by 9 bases, with 11 bases left in between. DNA for the CDR3: TGTGCCAGCAGCGGTTCCGGGGGTGAGCAGTTCTTC. Residues: CASSGSGGEQFF.

The chain employs TRBV15 and TRBJ2-7, with a tentative D call TRBD2 (5 bases). Trimming shortened V by 5 bases and J by 2 bases, and 28 bases separated the two germline ends. CDR1 is LNHNV and CDR2 is YYDKDF in the germline V gene (reference sequence). The CDR3 contains 19 residues. The CDR3 protein is CATSARTRLFPILTYEQYF. The CDR3 region has the DNA TGTGCCACCAGCGCCCGGACTCGTCTATTTCCGATCCTTACCTACGAGCAGTACTTC. Looking up the rest from reference TRBV15 and TRBJ2-7 gives the full variable domain: DAMVIQNPRYQVTQFGKPVTLSCSQTLNHNVMYWYQQKSSQAPKLLFHYYDKDFNNEADTPDNFQSRRPNTSFCFLDIRSPGLGDTAMYLCATSARTRLFPILTYEQYFGPGTRLTVT.

The chain employs TRBV7-9 and TRBJ2-5; 7 bases align to TRBD2. V gave up 4 bases and J gave up 4 bases; unmatched junction bases: 9. This CDR3 spans 15 amino acids. CDR1 and CDR2 (germline): SEHNR, FQNEAQ (reference sequence). The CDR3 loop is CASSWLAVEGETQYF. The CDR3 DNA is TGTGCCAGCAGCTGGCTAGCGGTGGAGGGAGAGACCCAGTACTTC.

This chain uses TRBV5-1 with TRBJ2-3, with TRBD2 matching over 11 bases. CDR3 length: 20 residues. The junction had 20 bases not matched to a gene; V was cut back by 4 bases and J by 4 bases. Germline V gene lookup returns CDR1 SGHRS and CDR2 YFSETQ. The CDR3 here is CASSPRKTSGVRGIADTQYF. In DNA form, the CDR3 reads TGCGCCAGCAGCCCTCGTAAGACTAGCGGGGTACGCGGAATCGCAGATACGCAGTATTTT.

The chain employs TRBV5-1 and TRBJ2-3, with D hard to call. CDR1 and CDR2 from the germline V gene are SGHRS and YFSETQ. The V end was cut by 4 bases, the J end by 4 bases, with 16 bases between. The CDR3 has 15 residues. CDR3 nucleotides: TGCGCCAGCAGCCCAGGCTTGGGTTCCGCAGATACGCAGTATTTT. Translated: CASSPGLGSADTQYF.

The chain links TRBV19 to TRBJ1-5; 8 nucleotides align to TRBD1. J gave up 2 bases and V 7 bases, and 4 bases lay outside the gene matches. The CDR3 has 14 amino acids. Per the germline V gene, CDR1 is LNHDA and CDR2 is SQIVND (reference sequence). The CDR3 loop reads CASTQGAGNQPQHF. The CDR3 nucleotides read TGTGCCAGTACTCAGGGGGCTGGCAATCAGCCCCAGCATTTT.

In nucleotides, the CDR3 is TGTGCCAGCAGTTTTGTTTCAGGGACAGGATCACCCCTCCACTTT. Its translation: CASSFVSGTGSPLHF. The V gene is TRBV28, the J gene TRBJ1-6; 8 bases align to TRBD1. J lost 10 bases, V lost 3 bases, and 8 bases had no gene match. The CDR3 has 15 residues. The germline gives CDR1 MDHEN, CDR2 SYDVKM.

On this clone itself: Within the sample, other DNA sequences also encode this same CDR3. This chain links TRBV9 with TRBJ2-1, with TRBD2 matching 9 bases. This CDR3 has 16 residues. V lost 0 bases and J lost 2; bases outside the gene matches: 3. CDR1 is SGDLS and CDR2 is YYNGEE in the germline V gene. In DNA form, the CDR3 reads TGTGCCAGCAGCGTAGGGGCGGGGGGGCCCTACAATGAGCAGTTCTTC. Residues: CASSVGAGGPYNEQFF.

This sequence joins TRBV30 and TRBJ2-2; 7 bases are a match to TRBD1. The trim removed 8 bases at V and 5 bases at J, leaving 2 bases unmatched. Germline V gene data show CDR1 as GTSNPN and CDR2 as SVGIG (reference sequence). The CDR3 spans 11 residues. The CDR3 DNA reads TGTGCCGTGACAGGGACCGGGGAGCTGTTTTTT. It yields the protein CAVTGTGELFF.

The chain recombines TRBV2 with TRBJ2-3; TRBD2 matches at 7 bases. The CDR3 loop spans 13 amino acids. With 3 bases clipped from V and 4 bases from J, the junction kept 1 base outside the gene matches. From germline, CDR1 is SNHLY and CDR2 FYNNEI. The CDR3 DNA is TGTGCCAGCAGTGACCGGGGGGCAGATACGCAGTATTTT. It codes for CASSDRGADTQYF.

In DNA, the CDR3 is TGTGCCAGCAGACACACAGGTTCCTACGAGCAGTACTTC. Amino acid sequence: CASRHTGSYEQYF. This rearrangement joins TRBV27 to TRBJ2-7, with a tentative D call TRBD1 (5 bases). Germline values: CDR1 MNHEY, CDR2 SMNVEV (reference sequence). The CDR3 has 13 amino acids. Trimming removed 6 bases at V and 1 base at J, with 10 bases between.

V is TRBV28 and J is TRBJ2-1; D unresolved. Trimming took off 4 bases at V and 6 bases at J, with 4 bases between the two ends. The germline V gene has CDR1 MDHEN and CDR2 SYDVKM. There are 11 residues in the CDR3. Here the CDR3 reads CASSWANEQFF. Written as DNA, the CDR3 is TGTGCCAGCAGTTGGGCCAATGAGCAGTTCTTC.

The chain employs TRBV9 and TRBJ2-2, with a tentative D call TRBD2 (5 bases). The V end lost 2 bases, the J end lost 7 bases, and 12 bases lay between the germline ends. CDR3 length equals 14 residues. CDR1 and CDR2 from the germline V gene are SGDLS and YYNGEE. As DNA, the CDR3 is TGTGCCAGCAGCGTGAGGACTCAAGGCGGGGAGCTGTTTTTT. Its translation is CASSVRTQGGELFF.

The chain couples TRBV5-6 to TRBJ1-1; D is possibly TRBD1 (5 bases). Germline V gives CDR1 SGHDT, CDR2 YYEEEE. V lost 1 base, J lost 6 bases, and 10 bases lay in between. This CDR3 comprises 13 residues. CDR3: CASSLPGVPEAFF. The CDR3 region has the DNA TGTGCCAGCAGCTTGCCGGGGGTTCCTGAAGCTTTCTTT.

The chain employs TRBV6-1 and TRBJ2-1; TRBD2 agrees at 8 bases. Germline assignment: CDR1 MNHNS and CDR2 SASEGT. Trimming took 3 bases from V and 15 from J; bases not matched to a gene: 7. CDR3 length: 12 residues. CDR3 nucleotides: TGTGCCAGCAGTGAGTGGACTAGCTCACCGTTCTTC. Amino acids: CASSEWTSSPFF.

The gene calls are TRBV9 and TRBJ2-1, with a possible D match to TRBD2 (6 bases). The V end was cut by 0 bases, the J end by 7 bases, with 11 bases between. Germline CDR1 SGDLS, CDR2 YYNGEE. There are 14 residues in the CDR3. CDR3 residues: CASSVDGTGNEQFF. DNA for the CDR3: TGTGCCAGCAGCGTAGACGGGACTGGTAATGAGCAGTTCTTC.

The chain combines TRBV6-5 with TRBJ2-2, with 9 bases identical to TRBD2. The germline V gene encodes CDR1 MNHEY and CDR2 SVGAGI. Trimming cost V 7 bases and J 4 bases; bases outside gene matches: 7. The CDR3 runs 15 residues. CDR3 amino acids: CASKRGLASTGELFF. CDR3 DNA: TGTGCCAGCAAAAGGGGACTAGCAAGCACCGGGGAGCTGTTTTTT.

J is TRBJ2-3 and V is TRBV7-2; the D gene is possibly TRBD1 (6 bases). The CDR3 contains 12 residues. From germline, CDR1 is SGHTA and CDR2 FQGNSA. V shed 5 bases and J shed 6 bases, with 9 bases lying between them. CDR3 in DNA: TGTGCCAGCAGCATCCAGGGGGATACGCAGTATTTT. Translated, it gives CASSIQGDTQYF.

This chain links TRBV4-1 with TRBJ1-2; possible D gene TRBD1, 5 bases. Looked up from germline, CDR1 is MGHRA and CDR2 is YSYEKL. V was shortened by 0 bases and J by 4 bases, with 15 bases between the two germline ends. The CDR3 length is 16 residues. The CDR3 sequence is CASSQDIRTMGYGYTF. The CDR3 DNA is TGCGCCAGCAGCCAAGATATAAGGACAATGGGCTATGGCTACACCTTC.

The chain employs TRBV5-1 and TRBJ1-1; the D gene is possibly TRBD1 (5 bases). The CDR3 runs 14 residues. V was pared by 4 bases and J by 2 bases, with 12 bases between. Germline V gives CDR1 SGHRS, CDR2 YFSETQ. The CDR3, as DNA: TGCGCCAGCAGCGCCACCACAGGAAACACTGAAGCTTTCTTT. It yields the protein CASSATTGNTEAFF.

The chain is built from TRBV7-2 and TRBJ2-7, with no clear D. Germline-derived CDR1 and CDR2 are SGHTA and FQGNSA. The CDR3 is 14 amino acids. V shed 5 bases and J shed 0 bases, with 11 bases lying between them. CDR3 region: CASSLSRSSYEQYF. Here the CDR3 DNA reads TGTGCCAGCAGCCTATCGCGGAGCTCCTACGAGCAGTACTTC. The full variable domain, its missing parts supplied by reference TRBV7-2 and TRBJ2-7, is GAGVSQSPSNKVTEKGKDVELRCDPISGHTALYWYRQSLGQGLEFLIYFQGNSAPDKSGLPSDRFSAERTGGSVSTLTIQRTQQEDSAVYLCASSLSRSSYEQYFGPGTRLTVT.

The chain links TRBV20-1 to TRBJ2-7; a weak D match, TRBD1 (6 bases). This CDR3 has 11 residues. V lost 7 bases to trimming and J lost 9 bases, with 16 bases between them. From germline, CDR1 is DFQATT and CDR2 SNEGSKA (reference sequence). The CDR3 reads CSGVQGDRQYF. As DNA, the CDR3 is TGCAGTGGGGTACAGGGTGACCGGCAGTACTTC.

The CDR3 sequence: CAIARDRGGIDEQFF. CDR3 nucleotides: TGTGCCATCGCGAGGGACAGGGGAGGTATCGATGAGCAGTTCTTC. The V and J genes are TRBV10-3 and TRBJ2-1; 10 nucleotides match TRBD1. The CDR3 has 15 amino acids. The trim removed 8 bases at V and 8 bases at J, leaving 12 bases unmatched. Germline CDR1 reads ENHRY; CDR2 reads SYGVKD.

CDR3 DNA sequence: TGTGCCAGCAGTGTCGTACAGGGGGGAACCGGGGAGCTGTTTTTT. As protein: CASSVVQGGTGELFF. The chain couples TRBV6-1 to TRBJ2-2, with TRBD1 identical over 8 bases. This CDR3 spans 15 amino acids. The V segment lost 4 bases and the J segment 5 bases; nucleotides outside the gene matches: 6. Germline CDR1 MNHNS, CDR2 SASEGT.

This clone was seen only once. The chain is built from TRBV5-6 and TRBJ2-7; the D gene is possibly TRBD1 (5 bases). V gave up 4 bases and J gave up 2 bases, with 10 bases separating them. The CDR3 runs 13 residues. Per germline, CDR1 SGHDT and CDR2 YYEEEE. For the CDR3, the DNA is TGTGCCAGCAGCCACAGGTCCCCCTACGAGCAGTACTTC. This codes for CASSHRSPYEQYF.

The chain employs TRBV19 and TRBJ2-2; possibly TRBD2 for D (6 bases). The CDR3 spans 16 residues. Trimming removed 4 bases from V and 6 bases from J, with 18 bases in between. Germline values: CDR1 LNHDA, CDR2 SQIVND (reference sequence). CDR3 coding DNA: TGTGCCAGTAGTACCCATCTCGGGTCGGGAGCCGGGGAGCTGTTTTTT. It is translated as CASSTHLGSGAGELFF.